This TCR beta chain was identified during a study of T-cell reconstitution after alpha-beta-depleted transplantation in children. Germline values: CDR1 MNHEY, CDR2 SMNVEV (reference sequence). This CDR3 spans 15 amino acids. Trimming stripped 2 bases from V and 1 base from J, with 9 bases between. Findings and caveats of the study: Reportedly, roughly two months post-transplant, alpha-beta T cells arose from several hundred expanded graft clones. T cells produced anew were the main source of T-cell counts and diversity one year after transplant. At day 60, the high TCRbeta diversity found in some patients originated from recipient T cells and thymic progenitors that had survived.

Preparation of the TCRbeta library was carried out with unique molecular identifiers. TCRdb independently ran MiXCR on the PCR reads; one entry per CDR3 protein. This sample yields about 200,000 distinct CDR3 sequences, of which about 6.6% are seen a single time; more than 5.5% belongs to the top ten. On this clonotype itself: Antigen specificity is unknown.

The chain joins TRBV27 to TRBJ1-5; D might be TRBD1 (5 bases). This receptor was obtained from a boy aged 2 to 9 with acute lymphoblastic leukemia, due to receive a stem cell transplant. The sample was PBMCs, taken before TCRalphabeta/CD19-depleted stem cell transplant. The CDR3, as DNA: TGTGCCAGCAGTTTACGGGGGGGGAGCAATCAGCCCCAGCATTTT. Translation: CASSLRGGSNQPQHF.